These 27 T cell receptor beta chains originate from one sample sequenced in a study of cytomegalovirus exposure and HLA in healthy donors. Primers included in the PCR were 60 Vbeta and 13 Jbeta primers. Clones were read by immunoSEQ multiplex PCR, and TCRdb kept only the in-frame ones, dropping some. The sample has 150,000 or so clones, around 9.7% seen once. Sequencing input: PBMCs. All receptors come from a man aged 45-60 years in good health and CMV-seronegative.

This chain uses TRBV7-2 with TRBJ2-3; 9 bases map to TRBD2. Germline V CDR1 and CDR2: SGHTA, FQGNSA. V shed 4 bases and J 5 bases; nucleotides not matched to a gene: 10. CDR3 length equals 16 residues. The CDR3 sequence is CASSSEASGAIDTQYF. Written as DNA, the CDR3 is TGTGCCAGCAGCTCGGAGGCTAGCGGGGCTATAGATACGCAGTATTTT.

This clone was counted between two and nine times. The V and J genes are TRBV28 and TRBJ2-7, with 7 bases that match TRBD2. This CDR3 spans 15 amino acids. Germline V gene lookup returns CDR1 MDHEN and CDR2 SYDVKM. V trimming: 4 bases; J trimming: 4 bases; junction bases outside the gene matches: 10. Here the CDR3 reads CASSSRGSTKYEQYF. CDR3 sequence (DNA): TGTGCCAGCAGTTCGCGCGGGAGTACGAAGTACGAGCAGTACTTC.

Only a few counts were recorded for this clone. The rearrangement links TRBV10-3 to TRBJ1-1, with TRBD1 matching over 7 bases. Germline V gives CDR1 ENHRY, CDR2 SYGVKD. The CDR3 length is 16 residues. V was pared by 4 bases and J by 0 bases, with 8 bases of the junction left unmatched. The CDR3 coding sequence is TGTGCCATCAGTGCAATAACAGGGGAACTGAACACTGAAGCTTTCTTT. It is translated as CAISAITGELNTEAFF.

This clone was counted only a few times. This chain links TRBV7-3 with TRBJ2-2; TRBD1 matches 8 bases. This CDR3 region has 15 residues. V was pared by 5 bases and J by 6 bases, with 8 bases of the junction left unmatched. Germline lookup yields CDR1 SGHTA and CDR2 FQGTGA. The CDR3 DNA reads as TGTGCCAGCAGCCCAGGACAGGGTTATGCCGGGGAGCTGTTTTTT. Amino acids: CASSPGQGYAGELFF.

This clone has more than one count but fewer than ten. V is TRBV5-1 and J is TRBJ1-1; D uncertain. The V end was cut by 4 bases, the J end by 4 bases, with 17 bases between. Germline CDR1 is SGHRS and CDR2 is YFSETQ. CDR3 length equals 15 residues. The CDR3 loop is CASSPDGGRSTEAFF. The CDR3, as DNA: TGCGCCAGCAGCCCGGACGGCGGGCGGAGCACTGAAGCTTTCTTT.

The chain's CDR3 is CASSLATYQPQHF. CDR3 sequence (DNA): TGTGCCAGCAGCTTAGCCACTTATCAGCCCCAGCATTTT. The chain recombines TRBV11-2 with TRBJ1-5; no reliable D call. Germline V lookup: CDR1 SGHAT, CDR2 FQNNGV. V lost 1 base to trimming and J lost 5 bases, with 6 bases between them. The CDR3 sequence is 13 residues long.

J is TRBJ2-2 and V is TRBV9; D gene unclear. The CDR3 runs 13 residues. V lost 3 bases and J lost 2, with 5 bases in between. CDR1 and CDR2 from the germline V gene are SGDLS and YYNGEE. The CDR3 bases are TGTGCCAGCAGCGCATTTAACACCGGGGAGCTGTTTTTT. Encoded protein: CASSAFNTGELFF.

V and J are TRBV6-6 and TRBJ2-1, with 13 nucleotides matching TRBD2. Germline assignment: CDR1 MNHNY and CDR2 SVGAGI (reference sequence). The V gene end was trimmed by 6 bases and the J gene end by 9 bases; junction bases not matched to a gene: 8. This CDR3 has 15 amino acids. The CDR3 reads CASSRGLAGASEQFF. For the CDR3, the DNA is TGTGCCAGCAGCCGCGGACTAGCGGGAGCATCTGAGCAGTTCTTC.

The rearrangement joins TRBV7-3 to TRBJ2-1; TRBD1 is a possible D gene (6 bases). The CDR3 length is 13 residues. Germline lookup yields CDR1 SGHTA and CDR2 FQGTGA. V was cut by 7 bases and J by 6 bases, with 13 bases left in between. As DNA, the CDR3 is TGTGCCAGCATCCTCAGGGGTGTCAATGAGCAGTTCTTC. This sequence encodes CASILRGVNEQFF. Looking up the rest from reference TRBV7-3 and TRBJ2-1 gives the full variable domain: GAGVSQTPSNKVTEKGKYVELRCDPISGHTALYWYRQSLGQGPEFLIYFQGTGAADDSGLPNDRFFAVRPEGSVSTLKIQRTERGDSAVYLCASILRGVNEQFFGPGTRLTVL.

This chain joins TRBV10-2 and TRBJ1-1; D gene unclear. CDR1 is WSHSY and CDR2 is SAAADI in the germline V gene. Deletions cut 0 bases from V and 11 bases from J, with 16 bases between. The CDR3 has 14 amino acids. CDR3 in amino acids: CASSESGDGERAFF. The CDR3 DNA reads TGCGCCAGCAGTGAGTCCGGAGACGGCGAACGGGCTTTCTTT.

This clone was seen more than once but under ten times. This chain connects TRBV10-1 to TRBJ1-1; TRBD1 is a possible D gene (6 bases). Germline V gene data show CDR1 as WNHNN and CDR2 as SYGVQD (reference sequence). Trimming stripped 4 bases from V and 1 base from J, with 13 bases between. There are 15 residues in the CDR3. In nucleotides, the CDR3 is TGCGCCAGCAGTGCCTCCAGGGGCGCGAACACTGAAGCTTTCTTT. Protein sequence: CASSASRGANTEAFF.

This clone was detected a few times. The chain employs TRBV7-8 and TRBJ1-3; TRBD1 agrees at 8 bases. The V segment lost 2 bases and the J segment 8 bases; nucleotides outside the gene matches: 5. Germline assignment: CDR1 SGHVS and CDR2 FQNEAQ. The CDR3 consists of 14 residues. In nucleotides, the CDR3 is TGTGCCAGCAGCTTAATCAGGGGGCCAGACACCATATATTTT. Translating it yields CASSLIRGPDTIYF.

CDR3 sequence: CASSFAGGASYGYTF. CDR3 DNA: TGCGCCAGCAGCTTTGCAGGGGGCGCGAGTTATGGCTACACCTTC. This chain links TRBV5-1 with TRBJ1-2; the match to TRBD1 covers 8 bases. The CDR3 sequence is 15 residues long. The junction had 8 bases not matched to a gene; V was cut back by 2 bases and J by 5 bases. Germline assignment: CDR1 SGHRS and CDR2 YFSETQ.

This clone was counted only a few times. The chain links TRBV19 to TRBJ1-2; 10 bases are shared with TRBD1. Losses at the gene ends were 7 bases for V and 5 bases for J; bases not matched to a gene: 4. Germline V gene lookup returns CDR1 LNHDA and CDR2 SQIVND (reference sequence). This CDR3 has 13 amino acids. In DNA, the CDR3 is TGTGCCAGTACCAGGACAGGGGGGTATGGCTACACCTTC. It encodes CASTRTGGYGYTF.

In its sample, this clone was seen a few times. V usage is TRBV7-9 and J usage is TRBJ2-7, with D tentatively TRBD1 (6 bases). Trimming removed 5 bases from V and 6 bases from J, with 20 bases in between. The CDR3 contains 15 residues. Germline lookup yields CDR1 SEHNR and CDR2 FQNEAQ (reference sequence). CDR3 nucleotide sequence: TGTGCCAGCAGCCCACACAATACAGGGTTCTCCGAGCAGTACTTC. It translates to CASSPHNTGFSEQYF.

This chain uses TRBV5-1 with TRBJ2-7; tentatively, D is TRBD1 (5 bases). V shed 3 bases and J shed 1 base, with 11 bases lying between them. Looked up from germline, CDR1 is SGHRS and CDR2 is YFSETQ. The CDR3 length is 14 residues. The CDR3 loop is CASSSDSESYEQYF. The DNA for the CDR3 is TGCGCCAGCAGCTCAGACAGTGAATCCTACGAGCAGTACTTC.

This clone was detected only a few times. The chain recombines TRBV5-4 with TRBJ1-2, with 10 positions matching TRBD1. The CDR3 consists of 18 residues. Germline-derived CDR1 and CDR2 are SGHNT and YYREEE (reference sequence). The junction had 14 bases not matched to a gene; V was cut back by 3 bases and J by 3 bases. Here the CDR3 DNA reads TGTGCCAGCAGCTCGGGCCCTCAGACAGGGGGCCTAGACTATGGCTACACCTTC. It yields the protein CASSSGPQTGGLDYGYTF.

This clone has ten or more counts. The chain links TRBV6-1 to TRBJ2-2; D ambiguous. The V end lost 3 bases, the J end lost 3 bases, and 8 bases lay between the germline ends. CDR1 and CDR2 from the germline V gene are MNHNS and SASEGT. The length of the CDR3 is 14 residues. CDR3 bases: TGTGCCAGCAGTGATAGCACGGACACCGGGGAGCTGTTTTTT. It specifies CASSDSTDTGELFF.

This clone was picked up a small number of times. J is TRBJ1-1 and V is TRBV6-6; a possible D gene is TRBD1 (5 bases). The V gene's germline CDR1 is MNHNY and CDR2 SVGAGI (reference sequence). This CDR3 contains 16 residues. V lost 6 bases to trimming and J lost 1 base, with 18 bases between them. CDR3 loop: CASSQPRAGPNTEAFF. The CDR3 DNA is TGTGCCAGCAGCCAACCCCGGGCAGGGCCGAACACTGAAGCTTTCTTT.

The chain joins TRBV18 to TRBJ2-5, with no clear D. V lost 6 bases and J 0 bases, leaving 5 bases between the germline ends. This CDR3 region has 12 residues. Germline CDR1 reads KGHSH; CDR2 reads LQKENI. The CDR3 sequence: CASSSYQETQYF. DNA for the CDR3: TGTGCCAGCTCTTCGTACCAAGAGACCCAGTACTTC.

The chain has TRBV7-2 and TRBJ1-6, with 8 bases fitting TRBD1. Germline CDR1 SGHTA, CDR2 FQGNSA. V trimming: 2 bases; J trimming: 7 bases; junction bases outside the gene matches: 4. The length of the CDR3 is 15 residues. CDR3: CASSLRDRPNSPLHF. As DNA, the CDR3 is TGTGCCAGCAGCTTACGGGACAGGCCGAATTCACCCCTCCACTTT.

This clone was counted only a few times. This sequence joins TRBV29-1 and TRBJ1-1; 8 positions agree with TRBD1. The CDR3 runs to 14 residues. The V and J ends lost 3 bases and 4 bases, in that order; junction bases with no gene match: 7. Germline V gene data show CDR1 as SQVTM and CDR2 as ANQGSEA. CDR3 nucleotide sequence: TGCAGCGTTGAGAGTAGACAGGGGACCACTGAAGCTTTCTTT. Residues: CSVESRQGTTEAFF.

The chain couples TRBV19 to TRBJ1-4; D is unresolved. Germline-derived CDR1 and CDR2 are LNHDA and SQIVND (reference sequence). V was shortened by 6 bases and J by 8 bases, with 16 bases between the two germline ends. This CDR3 comprises 14 residues. The CDR3 nucleotides are TGTGCCAGTAGGCTCCTGGATGTCGGGGAAAAACTGTTTTTT. It yields the protein CASRLLDVGEKLFF.

The V and J genes are TRBV28 and TRBJ1-5, with D possibly matching TRBD1 (6 bases). Trimming pared 2 bases from V and 2 bases from J, leaving 13 bases between. CDR3 length: 16 amino acids. CDR1 MDHEN and CDR2 SYDVKM come from the germline V gene. CDR3: CASSLRAGVGNQPQHF. The CDR3 DNA follows: TGTGCCAGCAGTTTAAGGGCAGGGGTCGGCAATCAGCCCCAGCATTTT.

This clone was observed a handful of times. The V gene is TRBV7-9, the J gene TRBJ1-6, with 8 bases that match TRBD1. Germline assignment: CDR1 SEHNR and CDR2 FQNEAQ (reference sequence). CDR3 length: 14 residues. The V and J ends lost 5 bases and 10 bases, in that order; junction bases with no gene match: 7. The CDR3 DNA follows: TGTGCCAGCAGCCCCGGGACAGGTGGATCACCCCTCCACTTT. Its protein is CASSPGTGGSPLHF. Together with reference TRBV7-9 and TRBJ1-6, the CDR3 gives the full variable domain: DTGVSQNPRHKITKRGQNVTFRCDPISEHNRLYWYRQTLGQGPEFLTYFQNEAQLEKSRLLSDRFSAERPKGSFSTLEIQRTEQGDSAMYLCASSPGTGGSPLHFGNGTRLTVT.

This clone was observed a handful of times. Other DNA sequences in this specimen translate into the identical CDR3. The chain has TRBV19 and TRBJ2-3, with 7 bases lining up with TRBD2. Germline values: CDR1 LNHDA, CDR2 SQIVND (reference sequence). CDR3 size: 15 residues. V lost 3 bases, J lost 4 bases, and 7 bases stayed unmatched. This chain's CDR3 is CASSIRGSRADTQYF. DNA of the CDR3: TGTGCCAGTAGTATTCGCGGGAGTCGAGCAGATACGCAGTATTTT.

There are a few counts of this clone. An end of the junction does not agree with germline; a read error may underlie this. This sample also contains other DNA sequences that code for the same CDR3. The gene calls are TRBV2 and TRBJ2-7, with D unclear. The CDR3 consists of 12 residues. Germline loops: CDR1 SNHLY, CDR2 FYNNEI. The CDR3 is CASKSEVGEQYF. The CDR3 DNA follows: TGTGCAAGCAAGAGCGAGGTAGGAGAGCAGTACTTC.